This T cell receptor beta chain is from a study of Ad26.COV2.S vaccination and SARS-CoV-2 variants. The study's findings and limits: Post-vaccination spike-specific CD8+ and CD4+ T cell responses reportedly had substantial breadth. Vaccinated individuals (as opposed to placebo recipients) had higher spike-specific TCR breadth.

The CDR3 consists of 12 residues. Per the germline V gene, CDR1 is MDHEN and CDR2 is SYDVKM. The trim removed 7 bases at V and 7 bases at J, leaving 3 bases unmatched. The table came from immunoSEQ multiplex PCR; TCRdb's copy has only in-frame clones and leaves some out. The top ten clones hold about 3.6% of a sample with approximately 280,000 clones, 87% of them seen once. This clone has only a few counts. What it binds is unknown. Sample treatment: approximately 18 received Ad26.COV2.S at low or high dose, single or two shots; several received placebo; per-sample allocation not given. Day 63 following the first vaccine or placebo injection was when the samples were taken. An Ad26 vector carrying the Wuhan-strain SARS-CoV-2 spike served as the vaccine.

V usage is TRBV28 and J usage is TRBJ1-5, with 8 nucleotides matching TRBD1. The sample consisted of peripheral blood, taken in a trial of Ad26.COV2.S vaccine versus placebo. The sequence came from a person between 18 and 59 years old who received the Ad26.COV2.S COVID-19 vaccine or a placebo. CDR3 amino acids: CASTQGAQPQHF. CDR3 bases: TGTGCCAGCACCCAGGGGGCCCAGCCCCAGCATTTT.